This TCR beta chain was observed in a study of T cells in Graves' hyperthyroidism and ophthalmopathy. For the study at large: Peripheral blood draws took place at initial diagnosis, ahead of any treatment.

Researchers amplified the TCR beta CDR3 regions from RNA transcripts. The HTBI primer set drove a first-round RT-PCR of the TCR CDR3. MiXCR was run by TCRdb on the multiplex PCR reads, yielding one entry per CDR3 protein. The sample holds around 300,000 distinct CDR3 sequences, 13% seen once. The CDR3 runs 12 residues. The study excluded patients with uncontrolled infection, other autoimmune disease, pregnancy or lactation. Each diagnosis was grounded in clinical symptoms, serum thyroxine and TRAb, thyroid ultrasound, and orbital computed tomography. Cells are PBMCs isolated from more than 8.5 ml of fresh blood.

The chain carries TRBV3-2 and TRBJ2-5; the table's D call, TRBD1, was not checked against the DNA. TRBV3-2 is a pseudogene segment. The receptor's source is a woman aged 25 to 45 with Graves' hyperthyroidism that later progressed to Graves' ophthalmopathy. Sequencing was carried out using blood. Here the CDR3 DNA reads TGTGCCAGCAGCCAAAGGGGTGAGACCCAGTACTTC. Its translation: CASSQRGETQYF.